This T cell receptor beta chain was documented in a study of graft-versus-host responses after intestinal transplantation. Generated by immunoSEQ multiplex PCR, the TCRdb table keeps only in-frame clones and is missing some. The top ten hold roughly 0.45% of the sample, which has 40,000 to 60,000 clones, approximately 84% seen once. Findings and caveats of the study: Recipient marrow held GvH clones, some first seen in ileum or blood.

A remark on this clone: Its antigen remains unidentified.

Trimming pared 6 bases from V and 3 bases from J, leaving 8 bases between. This CDR3 has 12 residues. The germline V gene has CDR1 MNHNY and CDR2 SVGAGI (reference sequence). This chain connects TRBV6-6 to TRBJ1-2, with D possibly being TRBD1 (6 bases). The material sequenced was unstimulated CD4+ T cells sorted from spleen or lymph node cells, taken before transplant. The TCR was taken from a human donor who was the organ donor for an intestinal transplant. The CDR3 protein is CASRYRDYGYTF. The CDR3 region has the DNA TGTGCCAGCAGATACAGGGACTATGGCTACACCTTC.